This entry describes one T cell receptor beta chain. The data originate from a study of blood T cell repertoires in COVID-19. Assay used: immunoSEQ multiplex PCR; TCRdb lists only in-frame clones, some missing. Here the sample spans 55,000 to 80,000 clones, about 81% being singletons. This CDR3 has 17 residues. Germline CDR1 is MDHEN and CDR2 is SYDVKM. With V trimmed by 5 bases and J by 1 base, 13 bases remained unmatched. J is TRBJ2-7 and V is TRBV28; 8 nucleotides align to TRBD2. Sequencing input: peripheral blood. This clonotype was obtained from a human donor in a cohort sampled during active COVID-19. CDR3 in DNA: TGTGCCAGCAGTGAGCTCACGGAGGAGCGGGGGTCCTACGAGCAGTACTTC. Protein sequence: CASSELTEERGSYEQYF.